The text below deals with one T cell receptor (beta chain). This specimen belongs to a study of T cell changes during pregnancy in multiple sclerosis. TCRdb keeps only in-frame clones here, not all; method: immunoSEQ multiplex PCR. The sample includes 93,000 or so clones, roughly 93% seen only once; the top ten take 0.9% to 0.95%. The CDR3 has 13 amino acids. V trimming: 6 bases; J trimming: 6 bases; junction bases outside the gene matches: 4. Germline CDR1 is LGHNT and CDR2 is FRNRAP. The TCR sequence derives from a female donor with multiple sclerosis, enrolled in a pregnancy study. Sequenced material: peripheral blood, taken after pregnancy. V gene TRBV12-5 combines with J gene TRBJ1-5; 8 positions agree with TRBD1. The CDR3 loop reads CASGPDRGQPQHF. CDR3 DNA: TGTGCTAGTGGCCCTGACAGGGGTCAGCCCCAGCATTTT.